These T cell receptor beta chains were read from a single sample in a study of tumor T cells in aggressive B-cell lymphoma. Sequencing used immunoSEQ multiplex PCR; TCRdb keeps in-frame clones, though not all of them. The sample lists several hundred clones; less than 95% were seen once. The sequenced sample was tumor tissue. The receptors come from an adult with diffuse large B cell lymphoma. Both conserved end residues are part of each CDR3. Fields, in order: J gene, D gene, clone size, V gene, CDR3 DNA, CDR3 protein. A D gene is named only where the DNA matches it firmly. Clone size is given for some rows only: seen once, a few or many times, or a class if the clone is expanded.

j_call: TRBJ1-6; d_call: -; clone_size: -; v_call: TRBV19; cdr3_nt: TGTGCCAGTAGTATTAAACAGGGCACGCCACCCCTCCACTTT; cdr3_aa: CASSIKQGTPPLHF
j_call: TRBJ1-2; d_call: TRBD1; clone_size: -; v_call: TRBV30; cdr3_nt: TGTGCCTGTCAACAGGGGTATGGCTACACCTTC; cdr3_aa: CACQQGYGYTF
j_call: TRBJ2-7; d_call: -; clone_size: -; v_call: TRBV5-3; cdr3_nt: TGTGCCAGAAGCTTGTGGCCCCACGAGCAGTACTTC; cdr3_aa: CARSLWPHEQYF
j_call: TRBJ2-5; d_call: -; clone_size: -; v_call: TRBV25-1; cdr3_nt: TGTGCCAGCAGTGTTCAGGGAGGAGAGACCCAGTACTTC; cdr3_aa: CASSVQGGETQYF
j_call: TRBJ2-2; d_call: TRBD1; clone_size: -; v_call: TRBV11-1; cdr3_nt: TGTGCCAGCAGCGTGGGACAGGGGGCGAACACCGGGGAGCTGTTTTTT; cdr3_aa: CASSVGQGANTGELFF
j_call: TRBJ2-7; d_call: TRBD1; clone_size: -; v_call: TRBV18; cdr3_nt: TGTGCCAGCTGTGAGGGACAGGGGGCTCTGAGCTCCTACGAGCAGTACTTC; cdr3_aa: CASCEGQGALSSYEQYF
j_call: TRBJ2-7; d_call: -; clone_size: -; v_call: TRBV7-2; cdr3_nt: TGTGCCAGCAGCTTCGGGACTCAACTCTACGAGCAGTACTTC; cdr3_aa: CASSFGTQLYEQYF
j_call: TRBJ1-6; d_call: TRBD1; clone_size: once; v_call: TRBV6-5; cdr3_nt: TGTGCCAGCAGTTTCAGGGGGATGGCCTATAATTCACCCCTCCACTTT; cdr3_aa: CASSFRGMAYNSPLHF
j_call: TRBJ2-3; d_call: -; clone_size: once; v_call: TRBV7-3; cdr3_nt: TGTGCCAGCAGTAACACAGATACGCAGTATTTT; cdr3_aa: CASSNTDTQYF
j_call: TRBJ2-3; d_call: TRBD2; clone_size: -; v_call: TRBV28; cdr3_nt: TGTGCCAGCAGTTCCGTCCAACGGGGGGGCAGGACAGATACGCAGTATTTT; cdr3_aa: CASSSVQRGGRTDTQYF
j_call: TRBJ2-7; d_call: -; clone_size: -; v_call: TRBV11-3; cdr3_nt: TGTGCCAGCAGCTCCGACACCTACGAGCAGTACTTC; cdr3_aa: CASSSDTYEQYF
j_call: TRBJ2-2; d_call: -; clone_size: -; v_call: TRBV11-3; cdr3_nt: TGTGCCAGCAGCTTAGGCGGCTACGGGGAGCTGTTTTTT; cdr3_aa: CASSLGGYGELFF
j_call: TRBJ2-2; d_call: -; clone_size: -; v_call: TRBV9; cdr3_nt: TGTGCCAACAGCCCCACAGGGGAGCTGTTTTTT; cdr3_aa: CANSPTGELFF
j_call: TRBJ2-4; d_call: TRBD2; clone_size: once; v_call: TRBV7-2; cdr3_nt: TGTGCCAGCAGCTTAAGATGGGGGGGAAACATTCAGTACTTC; cdr3_aa: CASSLRWGGNIQYF
j_call: TRBJ2-2; d_call: -; clone_size: -; v_call: TRBV28; cdr3_nt: TGTGCCAGCAACGCCCCGGGAGACACCGGGGAGCTGTTTTTT; cdr3_aa: CASNAPGDTGELFF
j_call: TRBJ2-7; d_call: -; clone_size: -; v_call: TRBV19; cdr3_nt: TGTGCCAGTAGTCCCTTCCCCCCCCCGGGAGGGGGCCACCACGAGCAGTACTTC; cdr3_aa: CASSPFPPPGGGHHEQYF
j_call: TRBJ2-1; d_call: -; clone_size: -; v_call: TRBV11-1; cdr3_nt: TGTGCCAGCAGCTTAGACAGGGAGAGGAAGTTCTTC; cdr3_aa: CASSLDRERKFF
j_call: TRBJ2-3; d_call: TRBD2; clone_size: once; v_call: TRBV9; cdr3_nt: TGTGCCAGCAGCGTAGGGAGGACTAGCGGGGGAGCAGATACGCAGTATTTT; cdr3_aa: CASSVGRTSGGADTQYF
j_call: TRBJ2-7; d_call: -; clone_size: once; v_call: TRBV18; cdr3_nt: TGTGCCAGCTCACCACCCACCGGACACCTCTCCTACGAGCAGTACTTC; cdr3_aa: CASSPPTGHLSYEQYF
j_call: TRBJ2-1; d_call: -; clone_size: -; v_call: TRBV18; cdr3_nt: TGTGCCAGCTCACCACCGAACGGGGATGAGCAGTTCTTC; cdr3_aa: CASSPPNGDEQFF
j_call: TRBJ1-2; d_call: -; clone_size: once; v_call: TRBV4-1; cdr3_nt: TGCGCCAGCAGCCAAGGCCATACCATGATAAACTATGACTACACCTTC; cdr3_aa: CASSQGHTMINYDYTF
j_call: TRBJ1-1; d_call: -; clone_size: -; v_call: TRBV9; cdr3_nt: TGTGCCAGCAGCGCCCGACCCGGCTGGGAGACTGAAGCTTTCTTT; cdr3_aa: CASSARPGWETEAFF
j_call: TRBJ2-3; d_call: -; clone_size: once; v_call: TRBV4-2; cdr3_nt: TGTGCCAGCAGCCCCGACCCGACAGCAGATACGCAGTATTTT; cdr3_aa: CASSPDPTADTQYF
j_call: TRBJ1-3; d_call: TRBD1; clone_size: once; v_call: TRBV6-1; cdr3_nt: TGTGCCAGCAGTGAAACAGGGGGCCTAAGCTCTGGAAACACCATATATTTT; cdr3_aa: CASSETGGLSSGNTIYF
j_call: TRBJ1-6; d_call: TRBD1; clone_size: -; v_call: TRBV6-5; cdr3_nt: TGTGCCAGCAGTTCGACAGGGTGGAATTCACCCCTCCACTTT; cdr3_aa: CASSSTGWNSPLHF
j_call: TRBJ2-7; d_call: -; clone_size: -; v_call: TRBV5-4; cdr3_nt: TGTGCCAGCAGCCTGGTGGAGGTAACCTACGAGCAGTACTTC; cdr3_aa: CASSLVEVTYEQYF
j_call: TRBJ2-2; d_call: TRBD1; clone_size: -; v_call: TRBV2; cdr3_nt: TGTGCCAGCACCGACGACAGGGGGAACACCGGGGAGCTGTTTTTT; cdr3_aa: CASTDDRGNTGELFF
j_call: TRBJ2-7; d_call: -; clone_size: -; v_call: TRBV4-3; cdr3_nt: TGCGCCAGCAGCCAAGCCGGGACTCCGGATGGAGAGCAGTACTTC; cdr3_aa: CASSQAGTPDGEQYF
j_call: TRBJ1-2; d_call: -; clone_size: -; v_call: TRBV30; cdr3_nt: TGTGCCTGGAGTTCAAGTCCGCAAACTCGTGGCTACACCTTC; cdr3_aa: CAWSSSPQTRGYTF
j_call: TRBJ1-2; d_call: TRBD1; clone_size: -; v_call: TRBV28; cdr3_nt: TGTGCCAGCAGATCCGGGACAGACTATGGCTACACCTTC; cdr3_aa: CASRSGTDYGYTF
j_call: TRBJ2-7; d_call: -; clone_size: -; v_call: TRBV4-2; cdr3_nt: TGTGCCAGCAGCCAATACAGAGACTACGAGCAGTACTTC; cdr3_aa: CASSQYRDYEQYF
j_call: TRBJ2-5; d_call: -; clone_size: -; v_call: TRBV30; cdr3_nt: TGTGCCTGGAGTATTATAACAGCATACCAGTACTTC; cdr3_aa: CAWSIITAYQYF
j_call: TRBJ2-4; d_call: -; clone_size: -; v_call: TRBV29-1; cdr3_nt: TGCAGCTATCGGGTAGGGGAAAACATTCAGTACTTC; cdr3_aa: CSYRVGENIQYF
j_call: TRBJ2-3; d_call: -; clone_size: -; v_call: TRBV18; cdr3_nt: TGTGCCAGCTCACGTCTTCCGACAGATACGCAGTATTTT; cdr3_aa: CASSRLPTDTQYF
j_call: TRBJ2-5; d_call: TRBD2; clone_size: -; v_call: TRBV4-3; cdr3_nt: TGCGCCAGCAGCCGGGGACTAGCGGGGGGTCTAGCCCAAGAGACCCAGTACTTC; cdr3_aa: CASSRGLAGGLAQETQYF
j_call: TRBJ1-2; d_call: -; clone_size: -; v_call: TRBV5-1; cdr3_nt: TGCGCCAGCAGCTTGGACGCCAGGCACTATGGCTACACCTTC; cdr3_aa: CASSLDARHYGYTF
j_call: TRBJ2-7; d_call: TRBD1; clone_size: -; v_call: TRBV2; cdr3_nt: TGTGCCAGCAGAGCCGGGACAGGGGGCTTCGAGCAGTACTTC; cdr3_aa: CASRAGTGGFEQYF
j_call: TRBJ1-1; d_call: -; clone_size: -; v_call: TRBV14; cdr3_nt: TGTGCCAGCAGCCAAGTCAGGGGCACTGAAGCTTTCTTT; cdr3_aa: CASSQVRGTEAFF
j_call: TRBJ2-3; d_call: TRBD2; clone_size: -; v_call: TRBV10-3; cdr3_nt: TGTGCCATCAGAACGGGGGGGACAGATACGCAGTATTTT; cdr3_aa: CAIRTGGTDTQYF
j_call: TRBJ2-2; d_call: -; clone_size: -; v_call: TRBV7-9; cdr3_nt: TGTGCCAGCAGCTTATATCAGGGATCCGGGGAGCTGTTTTTT; cdr3_aa: CASSLYQGSGELFF
j_call: TRBJ2-1; d_call: -; clone_size: few; v_call: TRBV19; cdr3_nt: TGTGCCAGTAGTATAAGTTGGGCTGCGGGCAATGAGCAGTTCTTC; cdr3_aa: CASSISWAAGNEQFF
j_call: TRBJ2-1; d_call: TRBD2; clone_size: -; v_call: TRBV7-3; cdr3_nt: TGTGCCAGCAGCGAAGGACTAGCACAAGAGCAGTTCTTC; cdr3_aa: CASSEGLAQEQFF
j_call: TRBJ1-1; d_call: TRBD1; clone_size: -; v_call: TRBV7-9; cdr3_nt: TGTGCCAGCAGCTCCCCGGCGGGGACAGACACTGAAGCTTTCTTT; cdr3_aa: CASSSPAGTDTEAFF
j_call: TRBJ2-2; d_call: -; clone_size: once; v_call: TRBV6-5; cdr3_nt: TGTGCCAGCAGCCGCCAACAGGGAATCGGGGAGCTGTTTTTT; cdr3_aa: CASSRQQGIGELFF
j_call: TRBJ1-6; d_call: -; clone_size: -; v_call: TRBV15; cdr3_nt: TGTGCCACCAGCAGAGATTCAGGGAGGTTGTTAGGTTCACCCCTCCACTTT; cdr3_aa: CATSRDSGRLLGSPLHF
j_call: TRBJ1-1; d_call: -; clone_size: once; v_call: TRBV4-1; cdr3_nt: TGCGCCAGCAGCCATGGCTTTCAGGGAGAAGCTTTCTTT; cdr3_aa: CASSHGFQGEAFF
j_call: TRBJ1-2; d_call: TRBD1; clone_size: -; v_call: TRBV7-9; cdr3_nt: TGTGCCAGCAGCTTAGACCGGGACAGGGTGTACTATGGCTACACCTTC; cdr3_aa: CASSLDRDRVYYGYTF
j_call: TRBJ1-6; d_call: -; clone_size: -; v_call: TRBV7-9; cdr3_nt: TGTGCCAGCAGCTTAGAGTGGGCGGGAAATTCACCCCTCCACTTT; cdr3_aa: CASSLEWAGNSPLHF